The rows below give T cell receptor beta chains drawn from one sample of a study of preoperative IRX-2 immunotherapy in early breast cancer. The repertoire was sequenced with immunoSEQ multiplex PCR; TCRdb's copy has only in-frame clones and lacks some. The table shows about 42,000 clones, with about 80% occurring only once. Sequences were derived from tumor tissue, sampled after IRX-2 immunotherapy. These receptors originate from a human donor with breast cancer. The CDR3 runs from the conserved cysteine through the conserved F or W. D genes are given only for firm matches. Clone size is shown for a subset of rows, as once, few, many or a class of expanded clone.

j_gene | v_gene | abundance | d_gene | CDR3nt | CDR3aa
TRBJ1-5 | TRBV19 | . | . | TGTGCCAGTAGTTCGGGTACCCAGCCCCAGCATTTT | CASSSGTQPQHF
TRBJ2-7 | TRBV19 | . | . | TGTGCCAGTAGGCAGGGTAACGAGCAGTACTTC | CASRQGNEQYF
TRBJ2-3 | TRBV19 | . | TRBD2 | TGTGCCAGTAGTATAGTTGGGGGGGCAGATACGCAGTATTTT | CASSIVGGADTQYF
TRBJ2-1 | TRBV29-1 | once | . | TGCAGCCCCAAAGTCCCGGGACTTGATTACAATGAGCAGTTCTTC | CSPKVPGLDYNEQFF
TRBJ1-2 | TRBV10-2 | few | . | TGCGCCAGCAGTGAGTCGGCGGATGGACTAGGCTACACCTTC | CASSESADGLGYTF
TRBJ1-2 | TRBV28 | . | . | TGTGCCAGCAGTTTATATCAGGGTGCCTATGGCTACACCTTC | CASSLYQGAYGYTF
TRBJ2-7 | TRBV6-8 | . | TRBD2 | TGTGCCAGCAGTTACTCGAGGACTAGCGCCGAGCAGTACTTC | CASSYSRTSAEQYF
TRBJ2-3 | TRBV6-8 | . | TRBD2 | TGTGCCAGCAGCCCTTTCTACTGGACTAGCGGGAGGAAGGGTACAGATACGCAGTATTTT | CASSPFYWTSGRKGTDTQYF
TRBJ2-1 | TRBV7-4 | . | . | TGTGCCAGCAGCTCGACAGCGGGACAGCCTTCGGGCCGAGGATCCAATGAGCAGTTCTTC | CASSSTAGQPSGRGSNEQFF
TRBJ2-7 | TRBV28 | . | TRBD1 | TGTGCCAGCACCCTAACAGGGGGCTCCTACGAGCAGTACTTC | CASTLTGGSYEQYF
TRBJ2-5 | TRBV29-1 | . | . | TGCAGCGTTGACCGAACGGGCCTCCGAGGGGAGACCCAGTACTTC | CSVDRTGLRGETQYF
TRBJ2-1 | TRBV7-1 | . | TRBD2 | TGTGCCAGCAGCCAGGATAGCGGGGGTTCCTACAATGAGCAGTTCTTC | CASSQDSGGSYNEQFF
TRBJ1-2 | TRBV11-3 | once | . | TGTGCCAGCAGCTTGGGGGGTTGGAAGAACTATGGCTACACCTTC | CASSLGGWKNYGYTF
TRBJ2-7 | TRBV28 | . | . | TGTGCCAGCAGTTTGGACCCTAGGCGGCCCGAGCAGTACTTC | CASSLDPRRPEQYF
TRBJ1-1 | TRBV5-1 | . | TRBD1 | TGCGCCAGCAACCCGAGGGACAGGATGAACACTGAAGCTTTCTTT | CASNPRDRMNTEAFF
TRBJ1-5 | TRBV11-1 | few | . | TGTGCCAGCAGCCCTTCCCGTTCGTATAGCAATCAGCCCCAGCATTTT | CASSPSRSYSNQPQHF
TRBJ1-2 | TRBV18 | . | . | TGTGCCAGCTCACCGACCTCCCGGTCCGACTATGGCTACACCTTC | CASSPTSRSDYGYTF
TRBJ1-2 | TRBV30 | . | . | TGTGCCTGGAGTGTCGGGGCCCGGGGCTACACCTTC | CAWSVGARGYTF
TRBJ1-4 | TRBV6-7 | . | . | TGTGCCAGCAGTGGGCGGGGTGGTAATGAAAAACTGTTTTTT | CASSGRGGNEKLFF